The 3 T cell receptor beta chains in this list originate from one sample, sequenced in a study of blood T cell repertoires in COVID-19. Clones were read by immunoSEQ multiplex PCR, and TCRdb kept only the in-frame ones, dropping some. The sample has 220,000 or so clones, just under 85% seen once. The sequenced material came from peripheral blood. The source of these receptors is an elderly woman with acute or convalescent COVID-19.

V usage is TRBV6-5 and J usage is TRBJ2-5, with D possibly being TRBD2 (5 bases). Per the germline V gene, CDR1 is MNHEY and CDR2 is SVGAGI. V was clipped by 6 bases and J by 3 bases, with 11 bases between them. The CDR3 loop spans 13 amino acids. The DNA for the CDR3 is TGTGCCAGCAGGTCCGGGGTGGAAGAGACCCAGTACTTC. It is translated as CASRSGVEETQYF.

The chain employs TRBV5-1 and TRBJ1-2; 9 bases map to TRBD1. Germline V gene lookup returns CDR1 SGHRS and CDR2 YFSETQ. CDR3 length: 15 amino acids. V was pared by 4 bases and J by 7 bases, with 11 bases of the junction left unmatched. The CDR3 DNA sequence: TGCGCCAGCAGCGCGGGGGGACAGGGAAATTTTGGCTACACCTTC. Amino acids: CASSAGGQGNFGYTF.

The chain employs TRBV5-1 and TRBJ2-3; tentative D call: TRBD1 (5 bases). Germline V gene sequence: CDR1 SGHRS, CDR2 YFSETQ. V lost 4 bases to trimming and J lost 0 bases, with 6 bases between them. The CDR3 loop spans 13 amino acids. The CDR3 region is CASSRQSTDTQYF. The CDR3 coding sequence is TGCGCCAGCAGCCGACAGAGCACAGATACGCAGTATTTT.